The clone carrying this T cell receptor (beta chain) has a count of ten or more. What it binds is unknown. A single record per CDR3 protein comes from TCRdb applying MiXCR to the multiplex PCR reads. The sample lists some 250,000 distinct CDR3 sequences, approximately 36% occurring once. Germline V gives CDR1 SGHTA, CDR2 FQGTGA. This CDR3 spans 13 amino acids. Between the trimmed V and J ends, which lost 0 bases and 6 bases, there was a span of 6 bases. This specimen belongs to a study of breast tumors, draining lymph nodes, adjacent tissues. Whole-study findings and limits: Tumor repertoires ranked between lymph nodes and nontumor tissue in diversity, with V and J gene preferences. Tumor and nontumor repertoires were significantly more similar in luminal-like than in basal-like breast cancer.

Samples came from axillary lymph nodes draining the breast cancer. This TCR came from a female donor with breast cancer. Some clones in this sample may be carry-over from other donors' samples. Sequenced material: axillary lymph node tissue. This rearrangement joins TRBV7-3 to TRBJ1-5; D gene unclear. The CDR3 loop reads CASSLTWGQPQHF. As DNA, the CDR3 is TGTGCCAGCAGCTTAACTTGGGGTCAGCCCCAGCATTTT.